This T cell receptor beta chain was captured in a study of cytomegalovirus exposure and HLA in healthy donors. A multiplex PCR was run with 60 Vbeta primers and 13 Jbeta primers. Clones were sequenced by immunoSEQ multiplex PCR, and TCRdb holds only the in-frame ones, with some missing. The sample holds about 160,000 clones, about 75% seen once. The CDR3 is made up of 16 amino acids. The V end was cut by 5 bases, the J end by 0 bases, with 15 bases between. Germline V gene lookup returns CDR1 SNHLY and CDR2 FYNNEI. The clonotype originates from a woman in her forties or fifties in good health and CMV-seropositive. Sequencing was done on a sample of PBMCs. The chain employs TRBV2 and TRBJ2-3; D gene uncertain. The CDR3 sequence: CASSPTEVFSTDTQYF. CDR3 coding DNA: TGTGCCAGCAGTCCAACTGAAGTTTTTAGCACAGATACGCAGTATTTT.